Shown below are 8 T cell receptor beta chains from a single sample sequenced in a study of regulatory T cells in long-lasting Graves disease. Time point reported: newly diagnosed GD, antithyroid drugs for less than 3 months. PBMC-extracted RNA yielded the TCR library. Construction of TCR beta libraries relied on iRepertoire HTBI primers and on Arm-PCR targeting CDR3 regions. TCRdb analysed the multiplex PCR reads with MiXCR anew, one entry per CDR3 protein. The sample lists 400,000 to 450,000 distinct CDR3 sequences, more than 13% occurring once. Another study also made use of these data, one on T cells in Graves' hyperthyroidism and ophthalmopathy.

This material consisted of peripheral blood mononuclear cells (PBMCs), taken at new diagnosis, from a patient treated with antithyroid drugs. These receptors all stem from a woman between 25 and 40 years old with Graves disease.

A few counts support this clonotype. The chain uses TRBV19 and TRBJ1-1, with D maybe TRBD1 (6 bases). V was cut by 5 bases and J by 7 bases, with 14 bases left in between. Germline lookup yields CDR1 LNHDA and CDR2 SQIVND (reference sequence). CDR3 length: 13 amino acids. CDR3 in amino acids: CASSLAGAGEAFF. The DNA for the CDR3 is TGTGCCAGTAGTTTGGCAGGGGCTGGTGAAGCTTTCTTT.

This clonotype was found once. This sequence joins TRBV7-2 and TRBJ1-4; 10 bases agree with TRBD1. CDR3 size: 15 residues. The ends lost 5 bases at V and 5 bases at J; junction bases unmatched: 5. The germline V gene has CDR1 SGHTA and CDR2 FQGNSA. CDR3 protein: CASSRQTGGNEKLFF. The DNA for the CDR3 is TGTGCCAGCAGCCGCCAGACAGGGGGCAATGAAAAACTGTTTTTT. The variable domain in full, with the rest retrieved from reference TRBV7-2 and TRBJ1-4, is GAGVSQSPSNKVTEKGKDVELRCDPISGHTALYWYRQSLGQGLEFLIYFQGNSAPDKSGLPSDRFSAERTGGSVSTLTIQRTQQEDSAVYLCASSRQTGGNEKLFFGSGTQLSVL.

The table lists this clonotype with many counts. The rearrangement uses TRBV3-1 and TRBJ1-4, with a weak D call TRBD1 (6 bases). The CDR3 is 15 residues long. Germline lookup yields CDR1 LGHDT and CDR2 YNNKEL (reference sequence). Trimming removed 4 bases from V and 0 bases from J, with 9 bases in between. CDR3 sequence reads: CASSLWTATNEKLFF. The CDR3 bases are TGTGCCAGCAGCCTATGGACAGCAACTAATGAAAAACTGTTTTTT.

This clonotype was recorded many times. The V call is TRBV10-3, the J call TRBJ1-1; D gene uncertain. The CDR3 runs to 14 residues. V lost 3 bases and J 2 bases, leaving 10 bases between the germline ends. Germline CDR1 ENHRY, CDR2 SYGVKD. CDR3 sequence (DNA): TGTGCCATCAGTGAAAATGGGGTAAACACTGAAGCTTTCTTT. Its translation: CAISENGVNTEAFF.

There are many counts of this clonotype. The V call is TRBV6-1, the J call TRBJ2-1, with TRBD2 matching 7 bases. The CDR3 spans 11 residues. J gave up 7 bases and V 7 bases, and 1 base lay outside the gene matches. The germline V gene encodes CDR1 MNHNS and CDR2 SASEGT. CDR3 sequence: CASTGGNEQFF. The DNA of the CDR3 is TGTGCCAGCACCGGGGGGAATGAGCAGTTCTTC.

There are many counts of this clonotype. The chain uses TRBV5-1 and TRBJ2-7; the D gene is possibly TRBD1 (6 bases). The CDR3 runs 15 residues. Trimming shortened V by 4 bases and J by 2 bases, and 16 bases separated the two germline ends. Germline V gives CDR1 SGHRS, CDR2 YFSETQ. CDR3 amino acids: CASSPLSRGPYEQYF. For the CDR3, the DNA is TGCGCCAGCAGCCCCCTGTCCAGGGGCCCCTACGAGCAGTACTTC.

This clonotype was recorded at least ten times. The CDR3 reads CASRRAGLGEQYF. CDR3 bases: TGTGCCAGCAGGAGGGCGGGACTAGGCGAGCAGTACTTC. The chain has TRBV27 and TRBJ2-7; TRBD2 matches at 8 bases. The J segment lost 6 bases and the V segment lost 6 bases, leaving 7 bases of the junction unmatched. CDR3 size: 13 residues. Germline CDR1 and CDR2: MNHEY and SMNVEV (reference sequence).

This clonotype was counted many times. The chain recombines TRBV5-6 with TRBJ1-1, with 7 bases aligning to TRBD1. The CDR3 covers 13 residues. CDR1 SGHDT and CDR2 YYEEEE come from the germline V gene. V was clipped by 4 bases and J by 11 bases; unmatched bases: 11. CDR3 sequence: CASSHGTELDAFF. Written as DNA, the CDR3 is TGTGCCAGCAGCCATGGGACAGAACTGGATGCTTTCTTT. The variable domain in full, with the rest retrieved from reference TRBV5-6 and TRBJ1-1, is DAGVTQSPTHLIKTRGQQVTLRCSPKSGHDTVSWYQQALGQGPQFIFQYYEEEERQRGNFPDRFSGHQFPNYSSELNVNALLLGDSALYLCASSHGTELDAFFGQGTRLTVV.